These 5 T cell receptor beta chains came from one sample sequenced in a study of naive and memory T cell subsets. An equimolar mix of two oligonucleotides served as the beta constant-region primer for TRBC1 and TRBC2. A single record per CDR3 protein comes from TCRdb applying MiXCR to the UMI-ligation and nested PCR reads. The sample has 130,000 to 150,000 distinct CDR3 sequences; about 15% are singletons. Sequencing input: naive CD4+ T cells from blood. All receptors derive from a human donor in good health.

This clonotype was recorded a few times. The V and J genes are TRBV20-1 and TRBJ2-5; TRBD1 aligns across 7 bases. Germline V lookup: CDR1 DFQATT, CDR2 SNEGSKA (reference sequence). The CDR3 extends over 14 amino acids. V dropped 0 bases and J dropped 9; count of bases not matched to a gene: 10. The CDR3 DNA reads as TGCAGTGCTAGAGATAGGACAGGCCAGGTGGCCCAGTACTTC. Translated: CSARDRTGQVAQYF.

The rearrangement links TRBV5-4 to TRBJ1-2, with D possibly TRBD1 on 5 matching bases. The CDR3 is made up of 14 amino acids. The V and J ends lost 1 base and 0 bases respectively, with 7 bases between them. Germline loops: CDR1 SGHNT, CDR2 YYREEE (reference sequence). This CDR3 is CASSLWGSNYGYTF. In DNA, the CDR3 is TGTGCCAGCAGCTTGTGGGGGTCTAACTATGGCTACACCTTC.

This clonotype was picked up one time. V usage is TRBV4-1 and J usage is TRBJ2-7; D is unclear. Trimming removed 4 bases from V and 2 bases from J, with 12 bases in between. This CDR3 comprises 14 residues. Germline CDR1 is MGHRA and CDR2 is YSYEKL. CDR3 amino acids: CASSRTMITYEQYF. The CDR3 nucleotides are TGCGCCAGCAGCCGGACCATGATAACCTACGAGCAGTACTTC.

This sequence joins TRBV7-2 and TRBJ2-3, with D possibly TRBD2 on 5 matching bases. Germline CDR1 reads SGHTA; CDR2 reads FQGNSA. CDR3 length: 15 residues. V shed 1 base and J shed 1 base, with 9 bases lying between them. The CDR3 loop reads CASSLVVLGTDTQYF. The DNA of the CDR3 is TGTGCCAGCAGCTTAGTGGTACTAGGCACAGATACGCAGTATTTT.

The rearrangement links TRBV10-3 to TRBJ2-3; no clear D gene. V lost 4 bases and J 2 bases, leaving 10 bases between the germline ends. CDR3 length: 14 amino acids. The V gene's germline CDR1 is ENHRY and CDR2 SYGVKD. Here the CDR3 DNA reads TGTGCCATCAGTGCTGACTGGAACACAGATACGCAGTATTTT. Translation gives CAISADWNTDTQYF.